The clone carrying this TCR beta chain was seen a few times. Its specificity is not known. This entry belongs to a study of early T cells in non-severe SARS-CoV-2 infection. For the study at large: Chains were not paired, and sequencing was done on bulk RNA from unsorted whole blood. General observations from the study: Anti-spike CD8 responses were favored in VDJdb matching, and private and CD4 specificities were missed.

Researchers tagged individual cDNA molecules with unique molecular identifiers. TCRdb reanalysed the 5' RACE reads using MiXCR and keeps one entry per CDR3 protein. The sample lists 25,000 to 35,000 distinct CDR3 sequences, 4.5% to 5% occurring once. CDR3 length equals 15 residues. Germline CDR1 and CDR2: LGHDT and YNNKEL (reference sequence). With V trimmed by 3 bases and J by 5 bases, 8 bases remained unmatched. This receptor was identified in an adult who was a healthcare worker with PCR-confirmed SARS-CoV-2 infection or an uninfected control (not recorded which). The chain carries TRBV3-1 and TRBJ2-7; 9 bases are a match to TRBD1. The sequenced material came from whole blood. This CDR3 is CASSQDTGGSDEQYF. For the CDR3, the DNA is TGTGCCAGCAGCCAGGATACAGGGGGCAGCGACGAGCAGTACTTC.